These 9 T cell receptor beta chains were sequenced from one sample in a study of T cells in women clearing cervical HPV infection. Measured with immunoSEQ multiplex PCR; TCRdb has only the in-frame clones, and not every one. This sample's table reports approximately 40,000 clones. The specimen sequenced was blood buffy coat. The source is a woman aged 18 to 69 with a cervical HPV16 infection that either progressed to CIN3+ or cleared (not recorded which).

About this clone: Sequencing ends 3 residues short of the CDR3 end; the germline J gene provides the rest. The chain links TRBV30 to TRBJ1-5, with 12 positions matching TRBD1. After removal of 0 bases from V and 0 bases from J, the junction contained 6 bases not matched to a gene. CDR1 and CDR2 from the germline V gene are GTSNPN and SVGIG (reference sequence). The CDR3 consists of 18 residues. The CDR3 loop is CAWSVRDRGPNSNQPQHF. The DNA read from the CDR3 is TGTGCCTGGAGTGTTCGGGACAGGGGGCCGAATAGCAATCAGCCC.

On this clone itself: The missing CDR3 end, 3 residues past where the read stops, is filled in from the germline J gene. This chain connects TRBV5-1 to TRBJ1-2; D is perhaps TRBD1 (5 bases). Trimming removed 4 bases at V and 2 bases at J, with 15 bases between. Per the germline V gene, CDR1 is SGHRS and CDR2 is YFSETQ. The CDR3 runs to 15 residues. The CDR3 is CASSTEGAENYGYTF. CDR3 bases read: TGCGCCAGCAGCACGGAAGGGGCGGAGAACTATGGC.

As for this clone: The CDR3 extends 3 residues past the end of the read, so its final part is completed from the germline J gene. The rearrangement joins TRBV2 to TRBJ2-1, with 13 bases matching TRBD2. Germline V gene data show CDR1 as SNHLY and CDR2 as FYNNEI. Unmatched junction bases numbered 4, after V lost 4 bases and J lost 4 bases. CDR3 length: 16 amino acids. The CDR3 sequence: CASSGTSGGGYNEQFF. CDR3 bases read: TGTGCCAGCAGTGGGACTAGCGGGGGAGGGTACAATGAG. The full variable domain, completed using reference TRBV2 and TRBJ2-1, is EPEVTQTPSHQVTQMGQEVILRCVPISNHLYFYWYRQILGQKVEFLVSFYNNEISEKSEIFDDQFSVERPDGSNFTLKIRSTKLEDSAMYFCASSGTSGGGYNEQFFGPGTRLTVL.

Comment on this clone: Read sequence stops 3 residues before the CDR3 end, and the germline J gene provides the missing end. The rearrangement joins TRBV6-2 or TRBV6-3 to TRBJ2-7, with 7 bases that match TRBD2. V shed 2 bases, J shed 3 bases, and the junction held 1 base outside the gene matches. This CDR3 has 13 amino acids. Germline loops: CDR1 MNHEY, CDR2 SVGEGT. The sequenced part of the CDR3 DNA is TGTGCCAGCAGTTACGCGGGAGTCTACGAG. It translates to CASSYAGVYE. The whole CDR3 sequence is CASSYAGVYEQYF.

A note on this clone: The CDR3 is cut off 3 residues early in the read; its end comes from the germline J gene. This chain connects TRBV15 to TRBJ1-1; tentative D call: TRBD1 (5 bases). This CDR3 is built from 13 residues. Trimming removed 5 bases from V and 2 bases from J, with 9 bases in between. Germline V gene lookup returns CDR1 LNHNV and CDR2 YYDKDF (reference sequence). CDR3 bases read: TGTGCCACCAGCCAGCAGGGTAACACTGAA. It yields the protein CATSQQGNTE. The entire CDR3 protein is CATSQQGNTEAFF.

Turning to this clone: The CDR3 is cut off 3 residues early in the read; its end comes from the germline J gene. The J gene is TRBJ1-1, the V gene TRBV20-1; the D is unclear. Germline V lookup: CDR1 DFQATT, CDR2 SNEGSKA (reference sequence). The CDR3 totals 13 residues. The V gene lost 0 bases and the J gene lost 7 bases, with 12 bases spanning the gap. CDR3 sequence: CSARDGHRGEAFF. The covered CDR3 bases are TGCAGTGCTAGAGACGGCCATCGGGGTGAA.

Worth noting for this clone: The CDR3 extends 3 residues past the end of the read, so its final part is completed from the germline J gene. V is TRBV27 and J is TRBJ2-1, with D uncertain. Germline V gene sequence: CDR1 MNHEY, CDR2 SMNVEV (reference sequence). CDR3 length equals 11 residues. The V gene lost 6 bases and the J gene lost 4 bases, with 4 bases spanning the gap. The chain's CDR3 is CASRSYNEQFF. The sequenced part of the CDR3 DNA is TGTGCCAGCAGGTCTTACAATGAG.

As regards this clone: The observed sequence ends 3 residues before the CDR3 terminus, with the missing tail filled in from the germline J gene. The J gene is TRBJ2-3, the V gene TRBV28, with D perhaps TRBD2 (6 bases). In germline, CDR1 is MDHEN, CDR2 SYDVKM. Trimming shortened V by 5 bases and J by 1 base, and 13 bases separated the two germline ends. This CDR3 comprises 15 residues. Here the CDR3 reads CASSVSGARTDTQYF. The covered CDR3 bases are TGTGCCAGCAGTGTTAGCGGAGCACGCACAGATACG. Variable domain in full (rest from reference TRBV28 and TRBJ2-3): DVKVTQSSRYLVKRTGEKVFLECVQDMDHENMFWYRQDPGLGLRLIYFSYDVKMKEKGDIPEGYSVSREKKERFSLILESASTNQTSMYLCASSVSGARTDTQYFGPGTRLTVL.

On this clone: The read terminates 3 residues ahead of where the CDR3 ends, so the germline J gene completes it. The rearrangement joins TRBV3-1 (or the pseudogene TRBV3-2) to TRBJ2-5, with 12 bases that match TRBD2. Germline V gene lookup returns CDR1 LGHDT and CDR2 YNNKEL (reference sequence). V dropped 2 bases and J dropped 4; count of bases not matched to a gene: 8. CDR3 length: 17 residues. The part of the CDR3 DNA that was read is TGTGCCAGCAGCCAATTCTTTGGACTAGCGGGGTTAGAGACC. Translated, it gives CASSQFFGLAGLET. The full CDR3 protein is CASSQFFGLAGLETQYF.